This TCR beta chain was sequenced for a study of cytomegalovirus exposure and HLA in healthy donors. This PCR relied on a set of 60 Vbeta primers and 13 Jbeta primers. Here immunoSEQ multiplex PCR was the method, and the copy in TCRdb shows in-frame clones only, minus some. This table lists roughly 220,000 clones. The CDR3 is 15 amino acids. The trim removed 4 bases at V and 5 bases at J, leaving 8 bases unmatched. In germline, CDR1 is MNHNS, CDR2 SASEGT. Study conclusions and caveats: As a later analysis showed, a missense DCLRE1C variant was linked to trimming of TCR beta V- and J-genes.

Turning to this clone: Its specificity is unknown.

The TCR was taken from a girl aged 2-10 years in good health and CMV-seropositive. Input material: PBMCs. The chain links TRBV6-1 to TRBJ2-1; 7 positions agree with TRBD2. CDR3 amino acids: CASSGPGLFHNEQFF. The CDR3 coding sequence is TGTGCCAGCAGTGGACCGGGACTATTCCACAATGAGCAGTTCTTC.